The T cell receptor beta chain described here comes from a study of blood T cells in healthy people across ages. Through a sample-barcoded 5' primer and a J-beta primer mix, a second PCR was run for roughly 6 to 11 cycles. Each TCR beta cDNA got a 12-nucleotide random molecular identifier. From the 5' RACE reads, TCRdb called clonotypes with MiXCR, one entry per CDR3 protein. Among roughly 640,000 distinct CDR3 sequences listed, approximately 30% were seen once. This clonotype was picked up a small number of times. What it recognizes is unknown. The study's findings and limits: Diversity of TCR beta per million T cells declined in a roughly linear way with age. In long-lived donors, naive CD4+ cell counts and diversity exceeded those of aged donors.

V lost 7 bases and J lost 7; bases outside the gene matches: 10. CDR3 length: 14 amino acids. Germline CDR1 is KGHDR and CDR2 is SFDVKD. The sequenced material came from blood. The chain carries TRBV24-1 and TRBJ2-7, with TRBD2 matching over 9 bases. The origin of this receptor is a woman aged 80 or over in good health. The CDR3, as DNA: TGTGCCACCAGAGCGGGGGGTTCCTACAATGAGCAGTACTTC. It yields the protein CATRAGGSYNEQYF.